Sequencing of this TCR beta chain was carried out in a study of T cells in Graves' hyperthyroidism and ophthalmopathy. Using RNA transcripts as the source, TCR beta CDR3 regions were amplified. When the TCR CDR3 underwent first-round RT-PCR, the HTBI primer set was used. TCRdb ran MiXCR on the multiplex PCR reads and lists one entry per CDR3 protein. The table shows approximately 720,000 distinct CDR3 sequences, with under 20% occurring only once. This clonotype was picked up many times. At one boundary the junction diverges from the germline segment, which might be a read error. The germline V gene encodes CDR1 SNHLY and CDR2 FYNNEI. The CDR3 is 14 amino acids.

The chain joins TRBV2 to TRBJ1-2; no reliable D call. The clonotype comes from a woman aged 45 to 65 with Graves' hyperthyroidism that later progressed to Graves' ophthalmopathy. The source material was blood. CDR3 in amino acids: CASREDTTNYGYTF. The CDR3, as DNA: TGTGCCAGCAGAGAAGACACAACTAACTATGGCTACACCTTC.